A single sample gave rise to the 13 T cell receptor beta chains below, sequenced in a study of blood T cell repertoires in COVID-19. Assay: immunoSEQ multiplex PCR; the TCRdb copy retains only in-frame clones and omits some. Among about 200,000 clones listed, around nine tenths were seen once. Sequencing was performed on peripheral blood. Receptors originate from a man in his fifties or sixties with acute or convalescent COVID-19.

The V call is TRBV7-9, the J call TRBJ1-4; D is possibly TRBD1 (6 bases). V was shortened by 0 bases and J by 8 bases, with 16 bases between the two germline ends. Germline values: CDR1 SEHNR, CDR2 FQNEAQ (reference sequence). CDR3 length equals 16 residues. The CDR3 coding sequence is TGTGCCAGCAGCTTAGCTCCGACAGGCTCTGGGGAAAAACTGTTTTTT. Translating gives CASSLAPTGSGEKLFF.

This clone appeared a single time. The V and J genes are TRBV15 and TRBJ1-1; D not resolved. The germline CDR1 and CDR2 sequences are LNHNV and YYDKDF (reference sequence). V was shortened by 0 bases and J by 8 bases, with 10 bases between the two germline ends. The CDR3 contains 13 residues. The DNA for the CDR3 is TGTGCCACCAGCAGAGATCGAGGGAAAGAAGCTTTCTTT. This codes for CATSRDRGKEAFF.

V is TRBV6-1 and J is TRBJ1-2; D remains ambiguous. Deletions cut 2 bases from V and 1 base from J, with 5 bases between. The CDR3 contains 13 residues. Germline V lookup: CDR1 MNHNS, CDR2 SASEGT. CDR3 nucleotides: TGTGCCAGCAGTGAACTCCGTAACTATGGCTACACCTTC. Translating gives CASSELRNYGYTF.

The count of this clone is one. The chain couples TRBV7-2 to TRBJ2-1; D is possibly TRBD2 (5 bases). The length of the CDR3 is 14 residues. V gave up 2 bases and J gave up 6 bases, with 11 bases separating them. Germline CDR1 SGHTA, CDR2 FQGNSA. CDR3 in amino acids: CASSLMARGNEQFF. The CDR3 region has the DNA TGTGCCAGCAGCTTAATGGCCCGGGGCAATGAGCAGTTCTTC.

This chain joins TRBV28 and TRBJ1-2, with a tentative D call TRBD1 (6 bases). The V and J ends lost 3 bases and 8 bases respectively, with 16 bases between them. The length of the CDR3 is 14 residues. Germline lookup yields CDR1 MDHEN and CDR2 SYDVKM. CDR3 coding DNA: TGTGCCAGCAGTTTTAGTCCAGGGGTGATGGGCTACACCTTC. It specifies CASSFSPGVMGYTF.

This chain joins TRBV11-2 and TRBJ2-2; the D is unclear. Trimming stripped 5 bases from V and 3 bases from J, with 10 bases between. CDR1 is SGHAT, CDR2 FQNNGV, per germline. The CDR3 has 14 amino acids. CDR3 in DNA: TGTGCCAGCAGCCTTGGTCGCGACACCGGGGAGCTGTTTTTT. Protein: CASSLGRDTGELFF.

CDR3 region: CASSLGTGKGDTQYF. In DNA, the CDR3 is TGCGCCAGCAGCTTGGGGACAGGGAAGGGAGATACGCAGTATTTT. This sequence joins TRBV5-1 and TRBJ2-3; 8 bases fit TRBD1. Germline trimming cut 0 bases from V and 5 bases from J; bases unmatched to any gene: 5. CDR1 and CDR2 from the germline V gene are SGHRS and YFSETQ. The CDR3 loop spans 15 amino acids.

The chain carries TRBV11-2 and TRBJ1-3; TRBD1 might be the D (5 bases). This CDR3 contains 19 residues. CDR1 and CDR2 from the germline V gene are SGHAT and FQNNGV. The V and J ends lost 1 base and 0 bases respectively, with 19 bases between them. The CDR3 loop is CASSLGRVVDSSSGNTIYF. The CDR3 DNA reads TGTGCCAGCAGCTTAGGTCGGGTTGTCGACAGCAGCTCTGGAAACACCATATATTTT.

The V gene is TRBV30, the J gene TRBJ1-2; D not resolved. CDR1 GTSNPN and CDR2 SVGIG come from the germline V gene (reference sequence). CDR3 length: 12 amino acids. The V gene lost 3 bases and the J gene lost 7 bases, with 12 bases spanning the gap. The CDR3 region is CAWRAPSVGYTF. Here the CDR3 DNA reads TGTGCCTGGAGGGCCCCTTCAGTTGGCTACACCTTC.

This chain links TRBV24-1 with TRBJ2-1, with 7 bases matching TRBD1. V shed 4 bases, J shed 8 bases, and the junction held 13 bases outside the gene matches. The length of the CDR3 is 16 residues. CDR1 KGHDR and CDR2 SFDVKD come from the germline V gene. CDR3 amino acids: CATSDPGQARPHEQFF. As DNA, the CDR3 is TGTGCCACCAGTGACCCCGGACAGGCGCGGCCACATGAGCAGTTCTTC.

V gene TRBV6-1 combines with J gene TRBJ2-7, with 7 bases identical to TRBD1. The V segment lost 2 bases and the J segment 3 bases; nucleotides outside the gene matches: 7. This CDR3 has 15 residues. Germline CDR1 is MNHNS and CDR2 is SASEGT. CDR3 coding DNA: TGTGCCAGCAGTGAACACAGGGGCTTGGGCTACGAGCAGTACTTC. Protein: CASSEHRGLGYEQYF.

The chain links TRBV27 to TRBJ1-1; a possible D gene is TRBD1 (5 bases). The ends were cut back, 6 bases at V and 0 bases at J, with 17 bases in the middle. The V gene's germline CDR1 is MNHEY and CDR2 SMNVEV (reference sequence). This CDR3 has 16 residues. DNA for the CDR3: TGTGCCAGCAGGCGAGGTGACAGTTTGATGAACACTGAAGCTTTCTTT. This translates into CASRRGDSLMNTEAFF.

The chain is built from TRBV5-4 and TRBJ1-1, with 9 nucleotides matching TRBD1. There are 14 residues in the CDR3. V lost 5 bases to trimming and J lost 5 bases; unmatched junction nucleotides: 7. Germline loops: CDR1 SGHNT, CDR2 YYREEE (reference sequence). The CDR3 DNA is TGTGCCAGCAGTTCCGGGACAGGGAGGACTGAAGCTTTCTTT. Translation gives CASSSGTGRTEAFF.